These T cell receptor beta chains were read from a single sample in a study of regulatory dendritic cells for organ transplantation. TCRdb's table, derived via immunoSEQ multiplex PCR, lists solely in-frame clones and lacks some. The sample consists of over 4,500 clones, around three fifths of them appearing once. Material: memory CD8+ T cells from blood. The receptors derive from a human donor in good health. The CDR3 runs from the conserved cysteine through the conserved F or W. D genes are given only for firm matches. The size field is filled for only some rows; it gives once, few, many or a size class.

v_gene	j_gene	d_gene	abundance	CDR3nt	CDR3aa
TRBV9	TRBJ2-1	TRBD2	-	TGTGCCAGCAGCGGCGGGGGAGGGAATGAGCAGTTCTTC	CASSGGGGNEQFF
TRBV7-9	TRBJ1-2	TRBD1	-	TGTGCCAGCAGCTCCTCCGGACAGGGCAACTATGGCTACACCTTC	CASSSSGQGNYGYTF
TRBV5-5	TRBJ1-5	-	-	TGTGCCAGCAGCGTGGGACCCAACACCGCCGGAGATAGCAATCAGCCCCAGCATTTT	CASSVGPNTAGDSNQPQHF
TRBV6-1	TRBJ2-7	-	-	TGTGCCAGTACCGACAGCTCCTACGAGCAGTACTTC	CASTDSSYEQYF
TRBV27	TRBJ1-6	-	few	TGTGCCAGCAGTTTATCGGGACGGGAGTGGTCACCCCTCCACTTT	CASSLSGREWSPLHF
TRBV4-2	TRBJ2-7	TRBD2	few	TGTGCCAGCAGCCAAGGCGGCCGACTAGCGGAGGGCGAGCAGTACTTC	CASSQGGRLAEGEQYF
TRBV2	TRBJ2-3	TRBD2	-	TGTGCCAGCAGTCAGGGACTAACAGATACGCAGTATTTT	CASSQGLTDTQYF
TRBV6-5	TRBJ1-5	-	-	-	CASSSSGYQPQHF
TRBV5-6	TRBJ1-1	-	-	TGTGCCAGCAGCCCCCGCCGCGGGATGGTCGCTGAAGCTTTCTTT	CASSPRRGMVAEAFF
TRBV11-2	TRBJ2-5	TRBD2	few	TGTGCCAGCAGCTTCCCACTAGCGGGTAAAGAGACCCAGTACTTC	CASSFPLAGKETQYF
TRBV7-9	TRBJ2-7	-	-	TGTGCCAGCAGCTTAACCTCAAACTACGGAGAGCAGTACTTC	CASSLTSNYGEQYF
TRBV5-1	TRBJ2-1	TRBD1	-	TGCGCCAGCAGCTCAACAGGGGGCTACAATGAGCAGTTCTTC	CASSSTGGYNEQFF
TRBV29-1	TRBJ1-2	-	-	TGCAGCACCGTAGGGGGACCCAAGGTCAAGTATGGCTACACCTTC	CSTVGGPKVKYGYTF
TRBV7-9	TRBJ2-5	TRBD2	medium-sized	TGTGCCAGCAGCTTCGGGACTAGCGGCCAAGAGACCCAGTACTTC	CASSFGTSGQETQYF
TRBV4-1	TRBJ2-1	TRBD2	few	TGCGCCAGCAGCCAAGTGGGCGGGGGGGTTAACAATGAGCAGTTCTTC	CASSQVGGGVNNEQFF
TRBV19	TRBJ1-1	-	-	TGTGCCAGTAGTATATCAGGATCTTCGATGAACACTGAAGCTTTCTTT	CASSISGSSMNTEAFF
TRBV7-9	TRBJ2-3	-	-	TGTGCCAGCAGCTTTCCCAAGCGGGCCTCCTCCCTGGATACGCAGTATTTT	CASSFPKRASSLDTQYF
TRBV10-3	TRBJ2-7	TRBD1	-	TGTGCCATCAGCGGCGGGACAGGGGTATTCTACGAGCAGTACTTC	CAISGGTGVFYEQYF
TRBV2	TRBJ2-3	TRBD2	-	TGTGCCAGCAGTGAATTGCGGGGGGGCACAGATACGCAGTATTTT	CASSELRGGTDTQYF
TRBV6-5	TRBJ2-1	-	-	TGTGCCAGCAGTTACTGGAGACTAGACGACAATGAGCAGTTCTTC	CASSYWRLDDNEQFF
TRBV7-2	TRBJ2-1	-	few	TGTGCCAGCAGCTTATCGGGGAATGAGCAGTTCTTC	CASSLSGNEQFF
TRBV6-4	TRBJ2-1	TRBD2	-	TGTGCCAGCAGTGATAGCCTAGCGGGGGATCACAATGAGCAGTTCTTC	CASSDSLAGDHNEQFF
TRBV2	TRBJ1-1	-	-	TGTGCCAGCAGTGCCGACCAGAGCGAAGCGATGAACACTGAAGCTTTCTTT	CASSADQSEAMNTEAFF
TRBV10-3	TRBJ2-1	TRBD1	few	TGTGCCATCGGGGGACAGTCGACGTACAATGAGCAGTTCTTC	CAIGGQSTYNEQFF
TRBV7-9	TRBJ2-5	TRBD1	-	TGTGCCAGCAGCTCCTTGGACAGGGTTGAAAAGACCCAGTACTTC	CASSSLDRVEKTQYF
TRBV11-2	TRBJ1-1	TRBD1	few	TGTGCCAGCAGTGACAGGGGAAACACTGAAGCTTTCTTT	CASSDRGNTEAFF
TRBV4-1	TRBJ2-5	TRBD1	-	TGCGCCAGCAGCCAAGATATGACAGGGCAAGAGACCCAGTACTTC	CASSQDMTGQETQYF
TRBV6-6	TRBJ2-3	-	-	TGTGCCAGCAGTGTGCGACTAGCAGATACGCAGTATTTT	CASSVRLADTQYF
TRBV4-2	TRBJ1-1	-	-	TGTGCCAGCAGCCCCCAGGGGAACACTGAAGCTTTCTTT	CASSPQGNTEAFF
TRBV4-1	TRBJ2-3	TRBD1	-	TGCGCCAGCAGCCAAGAAGAGGGGACAGATGGGGGCGAGGGCACAGATACGCAGTATTTT	CASSQEEGTDGGEGTDTQYF
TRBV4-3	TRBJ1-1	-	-	TGCGCCAGCAGCCAACGAGGCGGAGAGAACACTGAAGCTTTCTTT	CASSQRGGENTEAFF
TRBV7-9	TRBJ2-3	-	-	TGTGCCGGGACCGGGGGTTCTAGCACAGATACGCAGTATTTT	CAGTGGSSTDTQYF
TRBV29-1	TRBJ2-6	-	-	TGCAGCGTTGTTTCAGGGACTGGGGCCAACGTCCTGACTTTC	CSVVSGTGANVLTF
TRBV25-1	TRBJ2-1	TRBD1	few	TGTGCCAGCAGTGGCGGCAGGGGGCGGGATGAGCAGTTCTTC	CASSGGRGRDEQFF
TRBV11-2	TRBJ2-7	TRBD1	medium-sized	TGTGCCAGCAGCTTAGATACAGGGGGCGCCTACGAGCAGTACTTC	CASSLDTGGAYEQYF
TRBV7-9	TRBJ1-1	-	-	TGTGCCAGCAGCCCGGGAGGCACTGAAGCTTTCTTT	CASSPGGTEAFF
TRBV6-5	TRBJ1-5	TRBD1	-	TGTGCCAGCAGGCCGACAGGGCGCAATCAGCCCCAGCATTTT	CASRPTGRNQPQHF
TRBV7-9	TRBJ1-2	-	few	TGTGCCAGCAGCCCGCGGTTTGGCGATGGCTACACCTTC	CASSPRFGDGYTF
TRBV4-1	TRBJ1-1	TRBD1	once	TGCGCCAGCAGCCTGACAGGGGGCGTGGACACTGAAGCTTTCTTT	CASSLTGGVDTEAFF
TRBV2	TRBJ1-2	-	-	TGTGCCAGCAGTGATTCGGTTGGCTACACCTTC	CASSDSVGYTF
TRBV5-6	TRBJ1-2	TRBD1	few	TGTGCCAGCAGACAGGGGGCCTCCTATGGCTACACCTTC	CASRQGASYGYTF
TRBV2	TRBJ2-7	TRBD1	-	TGTGCCAGCAGTGAAGGGCTGGGACAGGGTAGCGAGCAGTACTTC	CASSEGLGQGSEQYF
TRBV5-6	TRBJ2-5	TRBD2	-	TGTGCCAGCAGCTTCCCACTAGCGGGTAAAGAGACCCAGTACTTC	CASSFPLAGKETQYF
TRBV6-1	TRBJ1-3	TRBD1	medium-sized	TGTGCCAGCCTTGACAGGGGCTCTGGAAACACCATATATTTT	CASLDRGSGNTIYF
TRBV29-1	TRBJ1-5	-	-	TGCAGCGTTGAATCAGGGTACGGCAATCAGCCCCAGCATTTT	CSVESGYGNQPQHF
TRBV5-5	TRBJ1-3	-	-	TGTGCCAGCAGCTCCGACCCGACTGATACTGGAAACACCATATATTTT	CASSSDPTDTGNTIYF
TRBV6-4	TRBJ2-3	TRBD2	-	TGTGCCAGCAGTGAGACTAGCGGGGGCACAGATACGCAGTATTTT	CASSETSGGTDTQYF
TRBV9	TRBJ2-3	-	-	TGTGCCAGCAGTCCTAGAGTCGGCCCCCCAGATACGCAGTATTTT	CASSPRVGPPDTQYF
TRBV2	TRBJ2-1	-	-	TGTGCCAGCAGTGATAGCGGTTACAATGAGCAGTTCTTC	CASSDSGYNEQFF
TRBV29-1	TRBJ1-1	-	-	TGCAGCGTTGTCAGGCGGGGTACTGAAGCTTTCTTT	CSVVRRGTEAFF
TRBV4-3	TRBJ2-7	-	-	TGCGCCAGCAGCCAATCGTACGACATATACGAGCAGTACTTC	CASSQSYDIYEQYF
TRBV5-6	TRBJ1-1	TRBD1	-	TGTGCCAGCAGCCTTCGACAGGGGCGGGGAACTGAAGCTTTCTTT	CASSLRQGRGTEAFF
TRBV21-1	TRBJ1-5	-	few	TGTGCCAGGCGCTTATCCCCTGCGGTTAGCAATCAGCCCCAGCATTTT	CARRLSPAVSNQPQHF
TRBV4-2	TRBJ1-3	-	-	TGTGCCAGCAGCCCGACAGGTTCTTCTGGAAACACCATATATTTT	CASSPTGSSGNTIYF
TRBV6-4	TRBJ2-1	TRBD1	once	TGTGCCAGCAGTGACCGGGCAGGGGGCAACAATGAGCAGTTCTTC	CASSDRAGGNNEQFF
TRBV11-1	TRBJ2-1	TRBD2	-	TGTGCCAGCAGCTTAGCCGCGGGGGATATTGGTGAGCAGTTCTTC	CASSLAAGDIGEQFF
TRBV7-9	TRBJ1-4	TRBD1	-	TGTGCCAGCAGCACCCGCGGACAGGGTAATGAAAAACTGTTTTTT	CASSTRGQGNEKLFF
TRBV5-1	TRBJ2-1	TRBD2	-	TGCGCCAGCAGCCCAGCGGGGGGTTACAATGAGCAGTTCTTC	CASSPAGGYNEQFF
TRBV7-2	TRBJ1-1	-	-	TGTGCCAGCAAGATAGACAACATGAACACTGAAGCTTTCTTT	CASKIDNMNTEAFF
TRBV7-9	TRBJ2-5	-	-	TGTGCCAGCGGTAGTGCTCCGGGGTGGGAGACCCAGTACTTC	CASGSAPGWETQYF